What follows are 21 T cell receptor beta chains derived from one specimen sequenced in a study of human T cells and chemical hapten exposure. Stated time point: pre-sensitization, week 0. Treatment of the sample: therapeutic diphenylcyclopropenone sensitization with weekly scalp DPC. One entry per CDR3 protein, called by TCRdb with MiXCR from the RACE reads. The sample has roughly 380,000 distinct CDR3 sequences, approximately 5% seen once; the top ten hold about 2.5%. The sample consisted of whole blood, taken in connection with sensitization to the hapten diphenylcyclopropenone (DPC). The receptors shown here come from a woman between 45 and 60 years old with alopecia areata. Some clones in this sample may be carry-over from other donors' samples.

This clonotype came up a few times. CDR3 DNA sequence: TGCAGTGCCGCGGGGACAGGGTCTAGCCCAGATACGCAGTATTTT. It specifies CSAAGTGSSPDTQYF. The V gene is TRBV20-1, the J gene TRBJ2-3; 9 bases agree with TRBD1. J was trimmed by 4 bases and V by 6 bases; bases with no gene match: 11. Germline CDR1 DFQATT, CDR2 SNEGSKA (reference sequence). This CDR3 region has 15 residues.

This chain uses TRBV6-5 with TRBJ1-5; D is undetermined. Per the germline V gene, CDR1 is MNHEY and CDR2 is SVGAGI. Trimming pared 2 bases from V and 3 bases from J, leaving 8 bases between. The CDR3 runs 14 residues. The CDR3 protein is CASSYGRFNQPQHF. The CDR3 region has the DNA TGTGCCAGCAGTTACGGCAGGTTCAATCAGCCCCAGCATTTT.

In its sample, this clonotype was seen many times. This chain links TRBV7-6 with TRBJ2-5; a possible D gene is TRBD1 (7 bases). The CDR3 sequence is 14 residues long. The V gene's germline CDR1 is SGHVS and CDR2 FNYEAQ. V lost 5 bases to trimming and J lost 1 base, with 11 bases between them. The CDR3 sequence is CASSAGQTQETQYF. CDR3 coding DNA: TGTGCCAGCAGCGCGGGACAGACCCAAGAGACCCAGTACTTC.

The gene calls are TRBV2 and TRBJ2-1, with TRBD2 matching 7 bases. The length of the CDR3 is 16 residues. The germline CDR1 and CDR2 sequences are SNHLY and FYNNEI. The trim removed 2 bases at V and 0 bases at J, leaving 4 bases unmatched. CDR3 DNA: TGTGCCAGCAGTGAAATGGGCGGGAGCTCCTACAATGAGCAGTTCTTC. It translates to CASSEMGGSSYNEQFF.

This chain connects TRBV9 to TRBJ1-6, with D uncertain. The germline gives CDR1 SGDLS, CDR2 YYNGEE. The CDR3 runs 15 residues. V was clipped by 4 bases and J by 0 bases, with 8 bases between them. The CDR3 region has the DNA TGTGCCAGCAGCCCCCGGGACTCCTATAATTCACCCCTCCACTTT. Translation: CASSPRDSYNSPLHF.

The table lists this clonotype with a few counts. V is TRBV10-3 and J is TRBJ1-4; D unclear. The V gene lost 3 bases and the J gene lost 7 bases, with 3 bases spanning the gap. The CDR3 loop spans 11 amino acids. The germline gives CDR1 ENHRY, CDR2 SYGVKD. The CDR3 bases are TGTGCCATCAGTGATGGTGAAAAACTGTTTTTT. It translates to CAISDGEKLFF.

This clonotype was found many times. V is TRBV6-1 and J is TRBJ1-6; D ambiguous. The CDR3 contains 13 residues. Between the trimmed V and J ends, which lost 3 bases and 9 bases, there was a span of 9 bases. Germline assignment: CDR1 MNHNS and CDR2 SASEGT. CDR3 sequence reads: CASSERVVSPLHF. The CDR3 coding sequence is TGTGCCAGCAGTGAGAGGGTCGTTTCACCCCTCCACTTT.

This clonotype was counted between two and nine times. The gene calls are TRBV2 and TRBJ2-7, with D possibly being TRBD1 or TRBD2 (6 bases each). V lost 5 bases, J lost 0 bases, and 17 bases lay in between. Germline CDR1 SNHLY, CDR2 FYNNEI. This CDR3 has 16 amino acids. The CDR3 is CASSPLTGAYSYEQYF. The CDR3 nucleotides read TGTGCCAGCAGTCCTCTAACGGGGGCCTACTCCTACGAGCAGTACTTC. The whole variable domain, remainder taken from reference TRBV2 and TRBJ2-7, is EPEVTQTPSHQVTQMGQEVILRCVPISNHLYFYWYRQILGQKVEFLVSFYNNEISEKSEIFDDQFSVERPDGSNFTLKIRSTKLEDSAMYFCASSPLTGAYSYEQYFGPGTRLTVT.

This clonotype showed up many times. This chain connects TRBV14 to TRBJ2-5, with 7 positions matching TRBD1. The CDR3 sequence is 15 residues long. The V gene's germline CDR1 is SGHDN and CDR2 FVKESK. With V trimmed by 4 bases and J by 1 base, 6 bases remained unmatched. CDR3 nucleotides: TGTGCCAGCAGCCGCCTCGGGACAGCCCAAGAGACCCAGTACTTC. Residues: CASSRLGTAQETQYF.

This clonotype was counted many times. The V and J genes are TRBV7-9 and TRBJ2-3, with TRBD2 matching 15 bases. Germline CDR1 and CDR2: SEHNR and FQNEAQ (reference sequence). The CDR3 runs to 18 residues. The junction had 6 bases not matched to a gene; V was cut back by 5 bases and J by 0 bases. The CDR3 nucleotides are TGTGCCAGCAGCCCTGGACTAGCGGGAGGGTTCAGCACAGATACGCAGTATTTT. Its translation is CASSPGLAGGFSTDTQYF.

This clonotype occurred many times. The genes are TRBV29-1 and TRBJ2-1; D may correspond to TRBD1 or TRBD2 (5 bases each). Germline V gene lookup returns CDR1 SQVTM and CDR2 ANQGSEA. CDR3 length: 11 residues. Trimming cost V 3 bases and J 9 bases, with 9 bases left between them. The CDR3, as DNA: TGCAGCGTTGAGGGACGGATTGAGCAGTTCTTC. Its protein product is CSVEGRIEQFF.

V usage is TRBV7-8 and J usage is TRBJ2-2; 7 bases line up with TRBD1. This CDR3 spans 13 amino acids. Germline trimming cut 4 bases from V and 5 bases from J; bases unmatched to any gene: 1. Looked up from germline, CDR1 is SGHVS and CDR2 is FQNEAQ. The CDR3 loop is CASSWDRTGELFF. The CDR3 region has the DNA TGTGCCAGCAGCTGGGACAGAACCGGGGAGCTGTTTTTT.

This sequence joins TRBV7-9 and TRBJ2-7; D possibly corresponds to TRBD2 (6 bases). CDR1 and CDR2 from the germline V gene are SEHNR and FQNEAQ (reference sequence). The CDR3 runs 14 residues. The V and J ends lost 4 bases and 7 bases respectively, with 17 bases between them. CDR3 residues: CASSSTRDPIEQYF. The CDR3 DNA sequence: TGTGCCAGCAGCTCAACGCGGGACCCTATAGAGCAGTACTTC.

The V gene is TRBV12-3 or TRBV12-4, the J gene TRBJ2-3, with D tentatively TRBD2 (6 bases). This CDR3 spans 12 amino acids. V shed 3 bases and J shed 8 bases, with 9 bases lying between them. The CDR3 DNA sequence: TGTGCCAGCAGTTTGTCGCGGGGTACGCAGTATTTT. Protein: CASSLSRGTQYF.

V and J are TRBV11-2 and TRBJ1-2; TRBD1 agrees at 7 bases. V gave up 4 bases and J gave up 4 bases; unmatched junction bases: 9. The CDR3 totals 15 residues. The germline V gene encodes CDR1 SGHAT and CDR2 FQNNGV. The chain's CDR3 is CASSSGTDPPYGYTF. The CDR3 DNA reads TGTGCCAGCAGCTCTGGGACAGACCCTCCCTATGGCTACACCTTC.

There are many counts of this clonotype. The V gene is TRBV6-5, the J gene TRBJ1-4; TRBD1 agrees at 7 bases. This CDR3 comprises 16 residues. V trimming: 6 bases; J trimming: 0 bases; junction bases outside the gene matches: 7. Germline assignment: CDR1 MNHEY and CDR2 SVGAGI. The CDR3 coding sequence is TGTGCCAGCAGAAGGGACAGCTTGGCAACTAATGAAAAACTGTTTTTT. Amino acid sequence: CASRRDSLATNEKLFF.

This clonotype has a handful of counts. The genes are TRBV20-1 and TRBJ2-7; 12 bases map to TRBD2. V was pared by 6 bases and J by 3 bases, with 3 bases of the junction left unmatched. Germline values: CDR1 DFQATT, CDR2 SNEGSKA (reference sequence). The CDR3 length is 13 residues. CDR3 DNA: TGCAGTGCCTCTAGCGGGGGGGACTACGAGCAGTACTTC. It yields the protein CSASSGGDYEQYF.

This chain connects TRBV10-3 to TRBJ2-1, with D perhaps being TRBD1 or TRBD2 (5 bases each). The CDR3 has 14 residues. Germline V gene sequence: CDR1 ENHRY, CDR2 SYGVKD. V was trimmed by 6 bases and J by 2 bases, leaving 11 bases between them. The CDR3 coding sequence is TGTGCCATCAGCCGGGACGGAGCCTACAATGAGCAGTTCTTC. Translating gives CAISRDGAYNEQFF.

This clonotype was seen many times. The rearrangement uses TRBV28 and TRBJ2-7, with 8 nucleotides matching TRBD2. The CDR3 runs to 17 residues. The germline V gene encodes CDR1 MDHEN and CDR2 SYDVKM. V trimming: 5 bases; J trimming: 5 bases; junction bases outside the gene matches: 17. The CDR3 nucleotides are TGTGCCAGCAGTACCCAAGAGCGGGAGTGGTGGGTCGACGAGCAGTACTTC. Encoded protein: CASSTQEREWWVDEQYF.

In this sample, this clonotype turned up a few times. The gene calls are TRBV24-1 and TRBJ1-1; D gene uncertain. Germline loops: CDR1 KGHDR, CDR2 SFDVKD. This CDR3 contains 11 residues. With 6 bases removed from V and 2 bases from J, the gap between germline ends came to 3 bases. CDR3 sequence reads: CATSSNTEAFF. CDR3 bases: TGTGCCACCAGTTCAAACACTGAAGCTTTCTTT.

This clonotype was observed a handful of times. This sequence joins TRBV6-2 or TRBV6-3 and TRBJ1-5, with D tentatively TRBD1 (6 bases). There are 13 residues in the CDR3. V was trimmed by 6 bases and J by 7 bases, leaving 13 bases between them. Germline V gene data show CDR1 as MNHEY and CDR2 as SVGEGT. CDR3 DNA: TGTGCCAGCAGCGAGGGGGTTCAGCAGCCCCAGCATTTT. It specifies CASSEGVQQPQHF.